This TCR beta chain appears in the sequencing data of a study of breast tumors, draining lymph nodes, adjacent tissues. Axillary draining lymph nodes of breast cancer patients supplied the node samples. TCRdb passed the multiplex PCR reads through MiXCR, listing each CDR3 protein once. This sample yields 85,000 to 130,000 distinct CDR3 sequences, of which around 30% are seen a single time; approximately 5% belongs to the top ten. This clonotype was counted many times. The CDR3 loop spans 14 amino acids. Trimming removed 3 bases at V and 5 bases at J, with 13 bases between. The clonotype was recovered from a female donor with breast cancer. Some clones in this sample may be carry-over from other donors' samples. The rearrangement links TRBV12-3 or TRBV12-4 to TRBJ1-1; D remains unclear. Sequences were obtained from axillary lymph node tissue. CDR3 sequence (DNA): TGTGCCAGCAGTTTGACACTTTCCGGGACTGAAGCTTTCTTT. Its protein is CASSLTLSGTEAFF.